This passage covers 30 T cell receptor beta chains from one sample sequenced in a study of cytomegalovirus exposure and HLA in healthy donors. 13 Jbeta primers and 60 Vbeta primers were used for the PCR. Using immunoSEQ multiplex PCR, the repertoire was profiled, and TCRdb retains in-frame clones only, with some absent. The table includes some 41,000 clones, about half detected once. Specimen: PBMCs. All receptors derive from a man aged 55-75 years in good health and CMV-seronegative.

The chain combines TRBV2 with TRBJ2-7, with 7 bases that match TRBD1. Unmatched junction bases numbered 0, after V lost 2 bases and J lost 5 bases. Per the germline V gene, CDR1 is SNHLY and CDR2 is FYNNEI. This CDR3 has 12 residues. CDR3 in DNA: TGTGCCAGCAGTGAACAGGGGGACGAGCAGTACTTC. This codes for CASSEQGDEQYF.

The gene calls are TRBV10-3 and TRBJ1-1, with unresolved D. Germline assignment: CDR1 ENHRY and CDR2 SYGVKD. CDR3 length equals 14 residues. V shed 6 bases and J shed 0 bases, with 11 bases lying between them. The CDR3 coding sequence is TGTGCCATCAGGCCCAACAGCTTGAACACTGAAGCTTTCTTT. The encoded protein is CAIRPNSLNTEAFF.

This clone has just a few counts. DNA of the CDR3: TGTGCCAGCAGCTTAGTTCTCCCCGGACCTAGCGGAAACACCGGGGAGCTGTTTTTT. Residues: CASSLVLPGPSGNTGELFF. The chain uses TRBV7-6 and TRBJ2-2, with 7 bases fitting TRBD2. The germline CDR1 and CDR2 sequences are SGHVS and FNYEAQ. J was trimmed by 2 bases and V by 1 base; bases with no gene match: 13. CDR3 size: 19 residues.

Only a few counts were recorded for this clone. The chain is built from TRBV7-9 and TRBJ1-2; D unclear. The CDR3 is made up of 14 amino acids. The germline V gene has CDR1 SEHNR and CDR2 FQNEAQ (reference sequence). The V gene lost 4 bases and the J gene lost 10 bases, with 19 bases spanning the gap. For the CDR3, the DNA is TGTGCCAGCAGCTCCAATACGAACCTATTAGTCTACACCTTC. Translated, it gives CASSSNTNLLVYTF.

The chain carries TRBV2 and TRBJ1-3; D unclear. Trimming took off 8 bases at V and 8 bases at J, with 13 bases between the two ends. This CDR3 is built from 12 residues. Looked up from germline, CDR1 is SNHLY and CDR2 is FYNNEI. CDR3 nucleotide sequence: TGTGCCAGCCGACCCCTTGAGGACACCATATATTTT. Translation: CASRPLEDTIYF.

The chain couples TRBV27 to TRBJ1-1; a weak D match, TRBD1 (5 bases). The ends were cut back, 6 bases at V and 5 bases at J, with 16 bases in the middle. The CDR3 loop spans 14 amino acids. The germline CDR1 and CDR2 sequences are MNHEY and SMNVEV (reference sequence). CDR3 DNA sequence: TGTGCCAGCAGACTTACAAGGGGAGGGACTGAAGCTTTCTTT. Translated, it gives CASRLTRGGTEAFF.

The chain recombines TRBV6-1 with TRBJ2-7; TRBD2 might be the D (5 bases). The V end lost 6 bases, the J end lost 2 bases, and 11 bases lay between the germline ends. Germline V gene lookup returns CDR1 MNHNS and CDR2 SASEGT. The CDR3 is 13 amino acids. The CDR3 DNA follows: TGTGCCAGCAGCGCCGGGGTGACCTACGAGCAGTACTTC. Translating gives CASSAGVTYEQYF.

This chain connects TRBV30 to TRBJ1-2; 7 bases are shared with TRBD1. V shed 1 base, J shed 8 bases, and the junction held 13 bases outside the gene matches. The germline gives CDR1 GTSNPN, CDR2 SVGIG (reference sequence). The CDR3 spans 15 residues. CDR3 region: CAWSGGQTPNGGYTF. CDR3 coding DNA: TGTGCCTGGAGTGGGGGACAGACCCCCAACGGCGGCTACACCTTC.

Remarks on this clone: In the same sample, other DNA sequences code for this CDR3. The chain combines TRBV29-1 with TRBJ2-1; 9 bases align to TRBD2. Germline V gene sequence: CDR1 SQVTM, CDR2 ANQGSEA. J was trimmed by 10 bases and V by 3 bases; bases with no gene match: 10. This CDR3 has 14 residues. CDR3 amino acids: CSVDRLAGRGEQFF. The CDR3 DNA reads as TGCAGCGTTGATCGGCTAGCGGGACGAGGGGAGCAGTTCTTC.

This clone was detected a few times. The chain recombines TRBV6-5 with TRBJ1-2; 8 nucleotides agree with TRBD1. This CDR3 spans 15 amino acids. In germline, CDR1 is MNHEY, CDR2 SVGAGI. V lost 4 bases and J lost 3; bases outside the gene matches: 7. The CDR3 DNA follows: TGTGCCAGCAGTTCGAGGACAGGGACCGACTATGGCTACACCTTC. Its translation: CASSSRTGTDYGYTF.

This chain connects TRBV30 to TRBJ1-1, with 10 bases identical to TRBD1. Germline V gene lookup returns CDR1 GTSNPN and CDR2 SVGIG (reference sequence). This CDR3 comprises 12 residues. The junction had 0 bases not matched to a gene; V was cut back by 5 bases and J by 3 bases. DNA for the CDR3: TGTGCCTGGGGACAGGGGGACACTGAAGCTTTCTTT. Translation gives CAWGQGDTEAFF.

CDR3 protein: CASSAGAGEQPQHF. The CDR3 bases are TGTGCCAGCAGTGCAGGGGCTGGAGAACAGCCCCAGCATTTT. The chain couples TRBV2 to TRBJ1-5; weak D call: TRBD1 (6 bases). The CDR3 has 14 residues. Trimming pared 4 bases from V and 7 bases from J, leaving 14 bases between. Germline V gene sequence: CDR1 SNHLY, CDR2 FYNNEI.

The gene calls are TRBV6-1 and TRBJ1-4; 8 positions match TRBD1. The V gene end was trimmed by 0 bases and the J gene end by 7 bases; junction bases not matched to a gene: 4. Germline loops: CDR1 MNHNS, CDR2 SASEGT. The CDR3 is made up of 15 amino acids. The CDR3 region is CASSEALQGAEKLFF. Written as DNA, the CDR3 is TGTGCCAGCAGTGAAGCGCTTCAGGGGGCTGAAAAACTGTTTTTT.

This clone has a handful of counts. CDR3 protein: CSGGVTDTQYF. CDR3 nucleotide sequence: TGCAGTGGCGGGGTCACAGATACGCAGTATTTT. The chain recombines TRBV20-1 with TRBJ2-3; tentatively, D is TRBD2 (6 bases). Germline V lookup: CDR1 DFQATT, CDR2 SNEGSKA (reference sequence). The germline V and J ends were trimmed by 7 bases and 2 bases, with 7 bases remaining between them. The CDR3 has 11 residues.

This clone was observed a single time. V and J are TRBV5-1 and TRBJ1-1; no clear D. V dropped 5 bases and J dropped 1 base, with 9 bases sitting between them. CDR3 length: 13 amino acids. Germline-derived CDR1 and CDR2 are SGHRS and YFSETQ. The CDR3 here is CASRQQTNTEAFF. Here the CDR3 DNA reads TGCGCCAGCAGACAGCAGACGAACACTGAAGCTTTCTTT. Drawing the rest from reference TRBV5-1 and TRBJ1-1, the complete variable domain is KAGVTQTPRYLIKTRGQQVTLSCSPISGHRSVSWYQQTPGQGLQFLFEYFSETQRNKGNFPGRFSGRQFSNSRSEMNVSTLELGDSALYLCASRQQTNTEAFFGQGTRLTVV.

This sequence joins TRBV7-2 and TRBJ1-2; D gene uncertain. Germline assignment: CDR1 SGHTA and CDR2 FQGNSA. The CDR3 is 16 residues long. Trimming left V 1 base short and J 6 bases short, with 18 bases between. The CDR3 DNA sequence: TGTGCCAGCAGCTTAGGGTTCCGTGTCGGCGGGGATGGCTACACCTTC. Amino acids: CASSLGFRVGGDGYTF.

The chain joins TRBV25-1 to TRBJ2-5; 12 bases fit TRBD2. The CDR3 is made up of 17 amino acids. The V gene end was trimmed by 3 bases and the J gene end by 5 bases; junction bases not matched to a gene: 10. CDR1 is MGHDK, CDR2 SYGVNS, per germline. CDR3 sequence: CASSEETGLAGGETQYF. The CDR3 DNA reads TGTGCCAGCAGTGAGGAAACGGGGCTAGCGGGAGGGGAGACCCAGTACTTC.

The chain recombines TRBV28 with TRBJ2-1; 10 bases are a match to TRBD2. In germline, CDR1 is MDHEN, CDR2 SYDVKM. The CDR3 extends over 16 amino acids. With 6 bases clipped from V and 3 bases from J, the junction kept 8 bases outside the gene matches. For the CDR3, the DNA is TGTGCCAGCAGGCTTTTAGCGGGAGGACGCTACAATGAGCAGTTCTTC. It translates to CASRLLAGGRYNEQFF. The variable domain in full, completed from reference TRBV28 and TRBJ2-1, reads DVKVTQSSRYLVKRTGEKVFLECVQDMDHENMFWYRQDPGLGLRLIYFSYDVKMKEKGDIPEGYSVSREKKERFSLILESASTNQTSMYLCASRLLAGGRYNEQFFGPGTRLTVL.

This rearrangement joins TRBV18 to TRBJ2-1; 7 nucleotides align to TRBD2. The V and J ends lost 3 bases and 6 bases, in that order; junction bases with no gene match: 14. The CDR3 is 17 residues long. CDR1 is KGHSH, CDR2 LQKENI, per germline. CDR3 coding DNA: TGTGCCAGCTCACCTCCCTGGGGGGGAGCTACGCCCAATGAGCAGTTCTTC. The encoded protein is CASSPPWGGATPNEQFF.

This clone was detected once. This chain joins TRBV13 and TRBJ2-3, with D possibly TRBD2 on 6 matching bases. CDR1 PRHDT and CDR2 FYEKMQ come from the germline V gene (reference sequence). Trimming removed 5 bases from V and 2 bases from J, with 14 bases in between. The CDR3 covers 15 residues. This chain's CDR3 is CASSKGAGSTDTQYF. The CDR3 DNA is TGTGCCAGCAGCAAAGGGGCGGGGTCCACAGATACGCAGTATTTT.

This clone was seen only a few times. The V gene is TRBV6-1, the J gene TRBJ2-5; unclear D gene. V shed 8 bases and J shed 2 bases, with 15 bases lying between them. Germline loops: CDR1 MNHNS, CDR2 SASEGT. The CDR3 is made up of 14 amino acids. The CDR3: CASQSLRGQETQYF. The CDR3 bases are TGTGCCAGCCAGAGCCTCCGCGGTCAAGAGACCCAGTACTTC.

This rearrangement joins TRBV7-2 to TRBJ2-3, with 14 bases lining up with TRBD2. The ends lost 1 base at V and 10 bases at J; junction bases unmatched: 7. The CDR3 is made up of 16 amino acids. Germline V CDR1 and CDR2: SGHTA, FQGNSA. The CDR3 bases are TGTGCCAGCAGCTTAGAGGGACTAGCGGGGGCGGATGCGCAGTATTTT. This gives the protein CASSLEGLAGADAQYF.

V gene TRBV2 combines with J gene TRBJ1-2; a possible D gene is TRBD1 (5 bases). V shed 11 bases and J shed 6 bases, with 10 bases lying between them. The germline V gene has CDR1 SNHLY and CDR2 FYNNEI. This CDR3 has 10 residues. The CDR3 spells CAYGQNGYTF. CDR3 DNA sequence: TGTGCCTACGGACAAAATGGCTACACCTTC. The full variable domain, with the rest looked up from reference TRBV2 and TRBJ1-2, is EPEVTQTPSHQVTQMGQEVILRCVPISNHLYFYWYRQILGQKVEFLVSFYNNEISEKSEIFDDQFSVERPDGSNFTLKIRSTKLEDSAMYFCAYGQNGYTFGSGTRLTVV.

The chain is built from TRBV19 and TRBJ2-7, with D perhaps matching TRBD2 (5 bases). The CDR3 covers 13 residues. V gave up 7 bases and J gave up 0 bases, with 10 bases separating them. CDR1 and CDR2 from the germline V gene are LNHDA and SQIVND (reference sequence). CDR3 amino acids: CASTPGSSYEQYF. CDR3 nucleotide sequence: TGTGCCAGTACCCCGGGAAGCTCCTACGAGCAGTACTTC.

Written as DNA, the CDR3 is TGTGCCAGCAGAGTCAGGACAGAGAACATATATTTT. It codes for CASRVRTENIYF. The chain couples TRBV7-2 to TRBJ1-3, with D possibly matching TRBD1 (6 bases). This CDR3 has 12 amino acids. Trimming removed 6 bases from V and 12 bases from J, with 15 bases in between. Per germline, CDR1 SGHTA and CDR2 FQGNSA.

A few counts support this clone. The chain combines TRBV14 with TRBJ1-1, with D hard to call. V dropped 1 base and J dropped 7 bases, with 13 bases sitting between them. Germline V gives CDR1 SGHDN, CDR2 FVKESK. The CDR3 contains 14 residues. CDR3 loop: CASSQAQRAGEAFF. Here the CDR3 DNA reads TGTGCCAGCAGCCAAGCGCAAAGGGCGGGTGAAGCTTTCTTT.

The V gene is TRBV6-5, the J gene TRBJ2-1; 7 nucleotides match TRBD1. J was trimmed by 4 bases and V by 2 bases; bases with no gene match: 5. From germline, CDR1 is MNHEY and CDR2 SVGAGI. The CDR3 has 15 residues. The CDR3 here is CASSYKGQAYNEQFF. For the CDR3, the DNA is TGTGCCAGCAGTTACAAAGGACAGGCGTACAATGAGCAGTTCTTC.

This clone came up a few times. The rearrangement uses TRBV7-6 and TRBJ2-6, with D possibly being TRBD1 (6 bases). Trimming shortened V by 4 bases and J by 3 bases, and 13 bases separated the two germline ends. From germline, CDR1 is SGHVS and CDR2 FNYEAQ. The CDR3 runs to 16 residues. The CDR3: CASSSPRGRGANVLTF. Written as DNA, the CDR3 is TGTGCCAGCAGCTCTCCCAGGGGACGTGGGGCCAACGTCCTGACTTTC.

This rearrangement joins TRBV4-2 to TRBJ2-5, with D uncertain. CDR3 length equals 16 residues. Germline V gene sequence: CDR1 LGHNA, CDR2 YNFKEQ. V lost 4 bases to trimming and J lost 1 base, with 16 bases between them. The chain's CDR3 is CASSPLTPSAQETQYF. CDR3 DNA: TGTGCCAGCAGCCCCCTTACTCCCAGCGCCCAAGAGACCCAGTACTTC.

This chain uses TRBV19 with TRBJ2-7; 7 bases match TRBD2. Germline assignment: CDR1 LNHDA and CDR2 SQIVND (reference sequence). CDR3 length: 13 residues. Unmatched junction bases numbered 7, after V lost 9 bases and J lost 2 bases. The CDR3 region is CASGTGTTYEQYF. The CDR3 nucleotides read TGTGCCAGCGGGACTGGGACTACCTACGAGCAGTACTTC.